Below, 19 T cell receptor beta chains from the same sample are listed, as sequenced in a study of cytotoxic CD8 clonotypes in ibrutinib-treated CLL. Generated by immunoSEQ multiplex PCR, the TCRdb table keeps only in-frame clones and is missing some. The data contain roughly 50,000 clones, roughly three fifths of them seen just once; the ten biggest clones take up roughly a quarter. The specimen was PBMCs, collected after 24 months of ibrutinib treatment. The origin of the receptors is a human donor with chronic lymphocytic leukemia.

The genes are TRBV7-6 and TRBJ1-1, with D unclear. The CDR3 is made up of 13 amino acids. V was cut by 1 base and J by 1 base, with 4 bases left in between. Germline CDR1 is SGHVS and CDR2 is FNYEAQ. This CDR3 is CASSLGRNTEAFF. DNA of the CDR3: TGTGCCAGCAGCTTAGGGAGGAACACTGAAGCTTTCTTT.

This chain connects TRBV11-2 to TRBJ2-1; no clear D gene. V dropped 2 bases and J dropped 0 bases, with 8 bases sitting between them. The germline gives CDR1 SGHAT, CDR2 FQNNGV. The CDR3 has 15 residues. CDR3 sequence (DNA): TGTGCCAGCAGCTTAACAGAGAGCTCCTACAATGAGCAGTTCTTC. Amino acid sequence: CASSLTESSYNEQFF.

The chain joins TRBV5-1 to TRBJ2-7; D unclear. Trimming left V 1 base short and J 4 bases short, with 9 bases between. Germline assignment: CDR1 SGHRS and CDR2 YFSETQ. The CDR3 loop spans 13 amino acids. The CDR3 DNA reads TGCGCCAGCAGCTTGAATGGAGATTACGAGCAGTACTTC. Translated, it gives CASSLNGDYEQYF.

The J gene is TRBJ2-2, the V gene TRBV11-3; D is perhaps TRBD2 (6 bases). The CDR3 has 15 residues. CDR1 and CDR2 (germline): SGHNT, YENEEA. The V gene lost 1 base and the J gene lost 4 bases, with 10 bases spanning the gap. CDR3 amino acids: CASSLGGEVTGELFF. CDR3 sequence (DNA): TGTGCCAGCAGCTTAGGGGGGGAAGTCACCGGGGAGCTGTTTTTT.

The gene calls are TRBV6-6 and TRBJ1-1, with unresolved D. Trimming stripped 6 bases from V and 7 bases from J, with 9 bases between. The CDR3 totals 11 residues. Per the germline V gene, CDR1 is MNHNY and CDR2 is SVGAGI (reference sequence). The CDR3 region has the DNA TGTGCCAGCAGCTCCCCAAATGAAGCTTTCTTT. The encoded protein is CASSSPNEAFF.

V usage is TRBV10-3 and J usage is TRBJ2-7; the D is unclear. V was pared by 4 bases and J by 2 bases, with 9 bases between. The CDR3 is 13 residues long. The germline CDR1 and CDR2 sequences are ENHRY and SYGVKD. The CDR3 DNA reads as TGTGCCATCAGTGTTGGCAAGGCCTACGAGCAGTACTTC. Encoded protein: CAISVGKAYEQYF.

This clone appeared a few times. The V gene is TRBV29-1, the J gene TRBJ2-1; TRBD2 agrees at 12 bases. J was trimmed by 3 bases and V by 6 bases; bases with no gene match: 3. The CDR3 has 14 residues. Per germline, CDR1 SQVTM and CDR2 ANQGSEA. The CDR3 region is CSVQLAGGYNEQFF. The DNA for the CDR3 is TGCAGCGTGCAACTAGCGGGGGGCTACAATGAGCAGTTCTTC.

The chain joins TRBV6-1 to TRBJ1-5, with 10 bases matching TRBD1. Germline CDR1 and CDR2: MNHNS and SASEGT. The V gene end was trimmed by 1 base and the J gene end by 6 bases; junction bases not matched to a gene: 0. The CDR3 contains 14 residues. In DNA form, the CDR3 reads TGTGCCAGCAGTGAAGGGACAGGGGGTCAGCCCCAGCATTTT. This sequence encodes CASSEGTGGQPQHF.

The CDR3 loop is CASSLEQFGQPQHF. CDR3 coding DNA: TGTGCCAGCAGCTTAGAACAGTTCGGGCAGCCCCAGCATTTT. The chain employs TRBV7-4 and TRBJ1-5; D unresolved. Trimming cost V 1 base and J 7 bases, with 11 bases left between them. CDR1 SGHVT and CDR2 SQSDAQ come from the germline V gene. CDR3 length equals 14 residues.

As regards this clone: The sample carries other DNA sequences with the same CDR3. This chain joins TRBV11-2 and TRBJ2-3; 8 bases map to TRBD1. V was clipped by 2 bases and J by 1 base; unmatched bases: 2. Germline lookup yields CDR1 SGHAT and CDR2 FQNNGV. The CDR3 length is 15 residues. In DNA form, the CDR3 reads TGTGCCAGCAGCTTATCGGGACAGGGCACAGATACGCAGTATTTT. It translates to CASSLSGQGTDTQYF. Full variable domain (rest looked up from reference TRBV11-2 and TRBJ2-3): EAGVAQSPRYKIIEKRQSVAFWCNPISGHATLYWYQQILGQGPKLLIQFQNNGVVDDSQLPKDRFSAERLKGVDSTLKIQPAKLEDSAVYLCASSLSGQGTDTQYFGPGTRLTVL.

In its sample, this clone was seen many times. This chain links TRBV2 with TRBJ2-6, with TRBD2 matching 15 bases. The germline gives CDR1 SNHLY, CDR2 FYNNEI. J lost 2 bases, V lost 6 bases, and 5 bases had no gene match. CDR3 length: 18 residues. The CDR3 DNA reads as TGTGCCAGCAGCGGACTAGCGGGGGGGGCCACTGGGGCCAACGTCCTGACTTTC. Residues: CASSGLAGGATGANVLTF.

This chain joins TRBV10-3 and TRBJ2-5, with D possibly TRBD1 on 7 matching bases. V was pared by 3 bases and J by 1 base, with 12 bases between. The CDR3 is 15 amino acids. CDR1 ENHRY and CDR2 SYGVKD come from the germline V gene. DNA for the CDR3: TGTGCCATCAGTGATGGAGGGGGCGGCCAAGAGACCCAGTACTTC. Protein product: CAISDGGGGQETQYF.

This clone was seen just once. The chain couples TRBV4-1 to TRBJ1-3, with D perhaps matching TRBD1 (5 bases). Germline V gives CDR1 MGHRA, CDR2 YSYEKL. Trimming stripped 0 bases from V and 10 bases from J, with 10 bases between. The CDR3 is 13 amino acids. This CDR3 reads CASSQEGGSTIYF. The DNA of the CDR3 is TGCGCCAGCAGCCAAGAGGGGGGTTCAACCATATATTTT.

The chain has TRBV19 and TRBJ2-6; 12 nucleotides match TRBD1. Germline V lookup: CDR1 LNHDA, CDR2 SQIVND (reference sequence). The CDR3 consists of 21 residues. The V gene end was trimmed by 3 bases and the J gene end by 0 bases; junction bases not matched to a gene: 12. Here the CDR3 DNA reads TGTGCCAGTAGTATGGAGGGGACAGGGGGCCTACTCAACTCTGGGGCCAACGTCCTGACTTTC. Translated, it gives CASSMEGTGGLLNSGANVLTF.

The genes are TRBV5-5 and TRBJ1-4; D gene uncertain. The CDR3 sequence is 15 residues long. The germline gives CDR1 SGHKS, CDR2 YYEKEE (reference sequence). Trimming took 0 bases from V and 6 from J, leaving 12 bases between them. CDR3 region: CASSLGVSPDEKLFF. CDR3 nucleotide sequence: TGTGCCAGCAGCTTGGGGGTCAGCCCGGATGAAAAACTGTTTTTT. Full variable domain (remainder filled in from reference TRBV5-5 and TRBJ1-4): DAGVTQSPTHLIKTRGQQVTLRCSPISGHKSVSWYQQVLGQGPQFIFQYYEKEERGRGNFPDRFSARQFPNYSSELNVNALLLGDSALYLCASSLGVSPDEKLFFGSGTQLSVL.

This clone has just a few counts. The chain recombines TRBV19 with TRBJ2-2; possibly TRBD2 for D (6 bases). The germline CDR1 and CDR2 sequences are LNHDA and SQIVND (reference sequence). Trimming stripped 7 bases from V and 6 bases from J, with 12 bases between. This CDR3 comprises 13 residues. CDR3 sequence (DNA): TGTGCCAGTAAAGGCGGGGCTGCCGGGGAGCTGTTTTTT. Translation gives CASKGGAAGELFF.

This clone has ten or more counts. Other nucleotide sequences in the sample specify the same CDR3. This sequence joins TRBV6-1 and TRBJ1-2; unclear D gene. CDR1 is MNHNS, CDR2 SASEGT, per germline. CDR3 size: 11 residues. Trimming removed 6 bases from V and 5 bases from J, with 7 bases in between. The CDR3 region has the DNA TGTGCCAGCAGCCCGCTATATGGCTACACCTTC. Translation gives CASSPLYGYTF.

This clone was counted at least ten times. The chain carries TRBV4-1 and TRBJ1-5; D remains ambiguous. Germline values: CDR1 MGHRA, CDR2 YSYEKL. V was pared by 2 bases and J by 4 bases, with 18 bases between. CDR3 size: 17 residues. Here the CDR3 reads CASSQTGVLAVNQPQHF. The CDR3 DNA reads as TGCGCCAGCAGCCAAACGGGAGTATTGGCAGTTAATCAGCCCCAGCATTTT.

The gene calls are TRBV7-8 and TRBJ2-7; 8 bases map to TRBD1. Germline V lookup: CDR1 SGHVS, CDR2 FQNEAQ. V was pared by 4 bases and J by 3 bases, with 8 bases of the junction left unmatched. The CDR3 loop spans 15 amino acids. CDR3 amino acids: CASSSQGAISYEQYF. CDR3 DNA: TGTGCCAGCAGCTCCCAGGGGGCCATTAGCTACGAGCAGTACTTC.